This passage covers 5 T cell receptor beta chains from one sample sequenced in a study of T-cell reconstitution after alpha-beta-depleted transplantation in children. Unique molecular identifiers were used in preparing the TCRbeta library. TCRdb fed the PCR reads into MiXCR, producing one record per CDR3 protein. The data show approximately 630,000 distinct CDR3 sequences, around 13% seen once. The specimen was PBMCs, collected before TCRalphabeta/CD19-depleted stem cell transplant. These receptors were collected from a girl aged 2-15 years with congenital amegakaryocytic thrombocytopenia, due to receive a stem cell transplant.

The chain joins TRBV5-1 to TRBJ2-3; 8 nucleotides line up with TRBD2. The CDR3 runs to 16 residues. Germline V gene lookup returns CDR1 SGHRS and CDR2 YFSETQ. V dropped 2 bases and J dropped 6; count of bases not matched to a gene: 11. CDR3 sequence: CASSLRGLDLHDTQYF. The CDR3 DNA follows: TGCGCCAGCAGCTTACGGGGACTAGACCTCCACGATACGCAGTATTTT.

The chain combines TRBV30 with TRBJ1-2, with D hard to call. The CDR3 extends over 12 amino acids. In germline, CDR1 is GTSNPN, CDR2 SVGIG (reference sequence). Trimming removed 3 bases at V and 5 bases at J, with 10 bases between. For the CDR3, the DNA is TGTGCCTGGAGCCAGTTCGATTATGGCTACACCTTC. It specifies CAWSQFDYGYTF.

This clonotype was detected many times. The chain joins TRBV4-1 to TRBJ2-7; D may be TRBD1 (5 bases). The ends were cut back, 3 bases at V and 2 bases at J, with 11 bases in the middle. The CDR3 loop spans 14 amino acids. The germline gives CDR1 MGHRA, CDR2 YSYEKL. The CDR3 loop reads CASSHIAGTYEQYF. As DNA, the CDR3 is TGCGCCAGCAGCCATATTGCAGGGACCTACGAGCAGTACTTC.

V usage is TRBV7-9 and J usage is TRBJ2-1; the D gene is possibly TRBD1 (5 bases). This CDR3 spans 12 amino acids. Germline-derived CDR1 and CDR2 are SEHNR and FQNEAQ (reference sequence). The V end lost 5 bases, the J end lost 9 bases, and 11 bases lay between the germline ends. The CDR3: CASSTQGTEQFF. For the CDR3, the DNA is TGTGCCAGCAGCACGCAGGGTACTGAGCAGTTCTTC.

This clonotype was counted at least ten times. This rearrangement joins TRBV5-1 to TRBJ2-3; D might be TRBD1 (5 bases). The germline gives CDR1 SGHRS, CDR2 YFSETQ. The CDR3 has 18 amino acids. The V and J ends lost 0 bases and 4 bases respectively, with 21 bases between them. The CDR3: CASSLDPLSPQGSDTQYF. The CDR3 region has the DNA TGCGCCAGCAGCTTGGACCCGCTCTCCCCCCAGGGTTCAGATACGCAGTATTTT.